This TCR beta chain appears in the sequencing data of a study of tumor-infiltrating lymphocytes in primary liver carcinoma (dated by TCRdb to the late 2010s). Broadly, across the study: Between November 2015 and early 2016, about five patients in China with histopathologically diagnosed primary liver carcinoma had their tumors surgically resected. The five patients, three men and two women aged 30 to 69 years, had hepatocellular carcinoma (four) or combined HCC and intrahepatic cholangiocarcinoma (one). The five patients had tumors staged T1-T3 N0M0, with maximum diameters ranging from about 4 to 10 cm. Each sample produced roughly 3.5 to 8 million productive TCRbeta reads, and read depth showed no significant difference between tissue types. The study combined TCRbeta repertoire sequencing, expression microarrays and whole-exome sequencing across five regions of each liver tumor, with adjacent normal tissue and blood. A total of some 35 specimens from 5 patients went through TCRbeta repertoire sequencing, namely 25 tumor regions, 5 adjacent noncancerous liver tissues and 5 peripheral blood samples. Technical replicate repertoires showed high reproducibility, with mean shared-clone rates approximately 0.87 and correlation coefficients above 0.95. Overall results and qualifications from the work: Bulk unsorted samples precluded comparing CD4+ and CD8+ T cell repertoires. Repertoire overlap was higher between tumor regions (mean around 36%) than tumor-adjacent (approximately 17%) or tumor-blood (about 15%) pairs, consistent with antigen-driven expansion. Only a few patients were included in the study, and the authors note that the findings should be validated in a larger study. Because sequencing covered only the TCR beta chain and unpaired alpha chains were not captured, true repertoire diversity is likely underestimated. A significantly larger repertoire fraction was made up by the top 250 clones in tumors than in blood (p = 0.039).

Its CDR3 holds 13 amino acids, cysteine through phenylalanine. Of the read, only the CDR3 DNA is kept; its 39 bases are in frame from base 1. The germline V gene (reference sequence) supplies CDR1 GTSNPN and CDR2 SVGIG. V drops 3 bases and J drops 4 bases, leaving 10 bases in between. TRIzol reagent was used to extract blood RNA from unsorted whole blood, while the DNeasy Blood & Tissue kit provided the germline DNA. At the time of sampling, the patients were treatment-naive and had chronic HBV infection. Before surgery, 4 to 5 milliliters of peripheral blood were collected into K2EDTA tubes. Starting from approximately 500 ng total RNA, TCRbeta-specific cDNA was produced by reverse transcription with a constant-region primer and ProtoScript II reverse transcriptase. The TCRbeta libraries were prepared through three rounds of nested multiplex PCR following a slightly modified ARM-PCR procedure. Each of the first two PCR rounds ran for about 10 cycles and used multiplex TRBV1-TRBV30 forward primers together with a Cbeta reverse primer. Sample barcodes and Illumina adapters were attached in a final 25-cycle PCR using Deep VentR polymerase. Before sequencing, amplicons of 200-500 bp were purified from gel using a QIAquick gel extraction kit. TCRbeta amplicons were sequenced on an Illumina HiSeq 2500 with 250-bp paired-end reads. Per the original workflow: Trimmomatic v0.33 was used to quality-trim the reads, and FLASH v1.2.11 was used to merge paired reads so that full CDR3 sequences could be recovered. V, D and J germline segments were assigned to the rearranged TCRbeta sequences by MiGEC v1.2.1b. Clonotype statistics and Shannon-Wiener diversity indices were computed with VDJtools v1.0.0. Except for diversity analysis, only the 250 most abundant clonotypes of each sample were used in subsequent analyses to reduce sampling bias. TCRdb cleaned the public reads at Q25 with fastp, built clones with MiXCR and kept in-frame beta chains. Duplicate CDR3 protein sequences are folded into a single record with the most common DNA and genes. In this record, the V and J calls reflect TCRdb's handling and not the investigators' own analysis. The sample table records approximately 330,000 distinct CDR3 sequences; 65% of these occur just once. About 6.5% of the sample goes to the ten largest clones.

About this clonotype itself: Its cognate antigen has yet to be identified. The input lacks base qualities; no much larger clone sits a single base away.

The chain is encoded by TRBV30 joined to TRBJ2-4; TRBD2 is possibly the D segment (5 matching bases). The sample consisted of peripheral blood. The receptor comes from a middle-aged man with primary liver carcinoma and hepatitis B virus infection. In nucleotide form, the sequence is TGTGCCTGGAGAGATCCGGGGAAAAACATTCAGTACTTC. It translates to CAWRDPGKNIQYF.